The subject of this entry is one TCR beta chain. Its antigen is not identified. Between the trimmed V and J ends, which lost 1 base and 4 bases, there was a span of 13 bases. The germline gives CDR1 MDHEN, CDR2 SYDVKM. The CDR3 spans 15 residues. Clones were read by immunoSEQ multiplex PCR, and TCRdb kept only the in-frame ones, dropping some. The data show about 95,000 clones, about four fifths seen once. The record originates from a study of radiotherapy plus CTLA-4 blockade in lung cancer. General study findings and limits: Per reports, early blood T cell clone dynamics, plus interferon-beta, forecast response most strongly. The study found tumor-derived TCR clones expanded in blood after radiotherapy plus ipilimumab.

Sequencing used peripheral blood, obtained from a patient treated with radiotherapy plus ipilimumab. This chain uses TRBV28 with TRBJ1-1, with D perhaps matching TRBD1 (5 bases). The receptor comes from a human donor with non-small cell lung cancer who had stable disease on radiotherapy plus ipilimumab. CDR3 protein: CASSLFGARGTEAFF. DNA of the CDR3: TGTGCCAGCAGTTTATTCGGGGCGCGGGGCACTGAAGCTTTCTTT.